This T cell receptor (beta chain) originates from a study of CD8 T cells in ankylosing spondylitis. Making use of molecular barcodes, quantitative 5'-RACE generated TCR beta libraries. From the 5' RACE reads, TCRdb called clonotypes with MiXCR, one entry per CDR3 protein. Of more than 5,000 distinct CDR3 sequences in the sample, approximately 2.1% are singletons; the top ten hold about half. Study-wide results and caveats: Within matched ankylosing spondylitis synovial fluid, disease-linked clones were reportedly significantly enriched.

As for this clonotype: The antigen remains undetermined.

Sequenced material: blood, either unsorted or a sorted T cell fraction (not recorded which). The source is a male donor with ankylosing spondylitis or in good health (not recorded which).

In DNA form, the CDR3 reads TGTGCCAGCAGCGGGGGGGGACACCCCTACGAGCAGTACTTC. Amino acids: CASSGGGHPYEQYF. The gene calls are TRBV9 and TRBJ2-7; tentatively, D is TRBD2 (7 bases). Germline CDR1 is SGDLS and CDR2 is YYNGEE. This CDR3 is built from 14 residues. The V end was cut by 3 bases, the J end by 2 bases, with 12 bases between.